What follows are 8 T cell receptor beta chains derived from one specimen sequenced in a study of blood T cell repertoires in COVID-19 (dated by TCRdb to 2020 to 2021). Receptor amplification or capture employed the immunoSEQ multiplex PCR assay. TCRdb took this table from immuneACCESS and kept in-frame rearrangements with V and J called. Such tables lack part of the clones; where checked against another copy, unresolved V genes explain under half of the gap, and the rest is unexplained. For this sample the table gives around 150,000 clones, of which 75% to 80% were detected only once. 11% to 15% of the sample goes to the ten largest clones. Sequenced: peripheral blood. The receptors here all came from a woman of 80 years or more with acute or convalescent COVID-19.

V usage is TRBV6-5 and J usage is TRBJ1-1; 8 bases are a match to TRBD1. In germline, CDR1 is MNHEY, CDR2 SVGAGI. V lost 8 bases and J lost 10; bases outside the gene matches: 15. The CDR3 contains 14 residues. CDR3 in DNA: TGTGCCAGCTTAGCTGACAGGGGCCTTGGTGGAGCTTTCTTT. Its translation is CASLADRGLGGAFF.

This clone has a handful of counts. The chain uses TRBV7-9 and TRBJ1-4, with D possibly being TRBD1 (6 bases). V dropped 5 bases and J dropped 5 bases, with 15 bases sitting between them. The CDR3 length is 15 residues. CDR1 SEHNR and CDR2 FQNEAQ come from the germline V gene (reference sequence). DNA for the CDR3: TGTGCCAGCAGCGGGCGGACAGCCGAGAATGAAAAACTGTTTTTT. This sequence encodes CASSGRTAENEKLFF.

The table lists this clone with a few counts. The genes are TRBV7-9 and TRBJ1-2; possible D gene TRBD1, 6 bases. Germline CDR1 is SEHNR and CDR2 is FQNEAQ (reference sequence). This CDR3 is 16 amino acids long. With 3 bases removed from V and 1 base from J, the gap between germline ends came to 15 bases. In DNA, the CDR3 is TGTGCCAGCAGCTTTACAGGGCCCGCTTTTAACTATGGCTACACCTTC. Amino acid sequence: CASSFTGPAFNYGYTF. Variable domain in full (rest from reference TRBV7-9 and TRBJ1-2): DTGVSQNPRHKITKRGQNVTFRCDPISEHNRLYWYRQTLGQGPEFLTYFQNEAQLEKSRLLSDRFSAERPKGSFSTLEIQRTEQGDSAMYLCASSFTGPAFNYGYTFGSGTRLTVV.

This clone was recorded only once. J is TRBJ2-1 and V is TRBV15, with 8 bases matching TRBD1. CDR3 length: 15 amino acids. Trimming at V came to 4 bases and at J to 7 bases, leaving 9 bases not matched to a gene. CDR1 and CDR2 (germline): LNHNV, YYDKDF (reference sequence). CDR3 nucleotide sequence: TGTGCCACCAGCACTACTAGGACAGGGTGGAATGAGCAGTTCTTC. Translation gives CATSTTRTGWNEQFF.

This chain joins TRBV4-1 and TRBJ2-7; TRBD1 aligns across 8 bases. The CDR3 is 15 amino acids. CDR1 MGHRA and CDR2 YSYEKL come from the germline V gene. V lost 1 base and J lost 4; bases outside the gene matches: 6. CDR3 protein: CASSQAQGAQYEQYF. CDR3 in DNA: TGCGCCAGCAGCCAAGCCCAGGGGGCGCAGTACGAGCAGTACTTC.

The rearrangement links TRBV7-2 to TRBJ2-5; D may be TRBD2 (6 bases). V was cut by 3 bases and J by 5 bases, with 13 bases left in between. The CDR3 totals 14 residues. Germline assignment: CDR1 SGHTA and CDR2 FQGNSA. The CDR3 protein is CASSFSGRMETQYF. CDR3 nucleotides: TGTGCCAGCAGCTTTAGCGGACGGATGGAGACCCAGTACTTC.

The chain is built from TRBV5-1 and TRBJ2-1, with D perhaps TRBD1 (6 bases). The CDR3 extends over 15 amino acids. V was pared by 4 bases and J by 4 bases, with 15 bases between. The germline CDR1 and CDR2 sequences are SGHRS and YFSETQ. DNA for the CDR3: TGCGCCAGCAGCAGCTCAGGGGAGCGATACAATGAGCAGTTCTTC. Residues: CASSSSGERYNEQFF.

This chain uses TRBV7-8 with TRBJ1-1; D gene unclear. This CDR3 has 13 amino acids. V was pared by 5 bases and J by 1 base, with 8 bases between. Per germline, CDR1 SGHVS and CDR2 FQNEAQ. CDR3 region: CASSRPGNTEAFF. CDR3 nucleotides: TGTGCCAGCAGCCGGCCCGGGAACACTGAAGCTTTCTTT.